The rows below give T cell receptor beta chains drawn from one sample of a study of blood T cell repertoires in COVID-19. Method: immunoSEQ multiplex PCR; TCRdb's copy keeps in-frame clones and lacks some. The repertoire has some 300,000 clones, around nine tenths of them found once; the top ten carry about 2%. Sequenced: peripheral blood. The receptors here all came from a woman aged 30 to 39 with COVID-19, enrolled during active disease. CDR3s include the opening cysteine and the closing phenylalanine or tryptophan. The order of the fields is V gene, J gene, CDR3 length, D gene, CDR3 protein. The D gene is left open where the match is weak.

TRBV19	TRBJ1-1	18	TRBD1	CASSIGPGQEAGGTEAFF
TRBV6-5	TRBJ2-6	14	-	CASSRDSGANVLTF
TRBV5-1	TRBJ1-4	14	-	CASSLWGGSEKLFF
TRBV19	TRBJ1-3	16	TRBD1	CASSPLGTGDRNTIYF
TRBV2	TRBJ1-4	15	-	CASSEQGLRNEKLFF
TRBV9	TRBJ2-2	16	TRBD1	CASSVAGTGNTGELFF
TRBV11-3	TRBJ2-7	15	TRBD1	CASSPSGDRAHEQYF
TRBV6-4	TRBJ1-1	15	-	CASRRTFLEDTEAFF
TRBV3-1/TRBV3-2	TRBJ1-2	15	-	CASSQALYTNYGYTF
TRBV30	TRBJ1-1	14	-	CAWSVLREGGEAFF
TRBV5-1	TRBJ2-6	15	-	CASNLRGAGANVLTF
TRBV3-1/TRBV3-2	TRBJ2-2	14	TRBD2	CASLAGGSGGELFF
TRBV28	TRBJ1-3	17	-	CASSFYLGQNSGNTIYF
TRBV6-2/TRBV6-3	TRBJ1-1	14	-	CASSYREWNTEAFF
TRBV5-5	TRBJ1-2	20	-	CASSLRTADLGIRGIGGYTF
TRBV7-9	TRBJ2-3	15	-	CASSAGPPGADTQYF
TRBV5-1	TRBJ1-5	13	TRBD1	CASRQGSNQPQHF
TRBV4-1	TRBJ1-5	15	-	CASSQVRGGQGPQHF
TRBV11-2	TRBJ1-2	13	TRBD1	CASSRQGVYGYTF
TRBV7-9	TRBJ2-2	16	TRBD1	CASSLWDRGPVGELFF
TRBV18	TRBJ2-5	15	TRBD1	CASSPDRGAKETQYF
TRBV11-2	TRBJ2-5	15	TRBD2	CASSRTSGGAQTQYF
TRBV5-4	TRBJ2-1	14	TRBD2	CASSFRTSGGGQFF
TRBV5-5	TRBJ1-4	15	TRBD1	CASSSRGLANEKLFF
TRBV21-1	TRBJ1-2	14	-	CARPGTGVNYGYTF
TRBV29-1	TRBJ1-2	16	-	CRPRVEQGALWYGYTF
TRBV19	TRBJ2-6	18	TRBD2	CASRLGGLDFSGANVLTF